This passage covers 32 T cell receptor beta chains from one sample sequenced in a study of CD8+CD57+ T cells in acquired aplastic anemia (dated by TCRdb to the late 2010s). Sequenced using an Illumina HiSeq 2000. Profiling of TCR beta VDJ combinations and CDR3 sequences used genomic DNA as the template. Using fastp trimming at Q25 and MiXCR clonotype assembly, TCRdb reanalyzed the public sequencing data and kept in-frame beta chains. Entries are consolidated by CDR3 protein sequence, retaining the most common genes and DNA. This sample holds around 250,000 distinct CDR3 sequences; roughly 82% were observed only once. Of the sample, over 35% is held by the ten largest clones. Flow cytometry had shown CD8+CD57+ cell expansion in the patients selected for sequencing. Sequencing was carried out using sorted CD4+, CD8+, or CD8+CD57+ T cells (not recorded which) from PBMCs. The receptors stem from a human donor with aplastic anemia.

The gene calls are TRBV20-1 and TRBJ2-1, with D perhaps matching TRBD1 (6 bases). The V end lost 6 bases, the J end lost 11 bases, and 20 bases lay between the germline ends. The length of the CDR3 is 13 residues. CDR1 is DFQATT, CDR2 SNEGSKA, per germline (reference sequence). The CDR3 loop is CSALPWTAVKQFF. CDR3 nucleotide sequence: TGCAGTGCCCTACCTTGGACAGCCGTTAAGCAGTTCTTC.

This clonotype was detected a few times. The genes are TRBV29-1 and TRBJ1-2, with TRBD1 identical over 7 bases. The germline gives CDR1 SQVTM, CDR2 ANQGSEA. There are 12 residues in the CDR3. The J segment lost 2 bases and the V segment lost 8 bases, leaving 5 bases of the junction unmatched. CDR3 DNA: TGCAGCTCAAAGGGGGCAAACTATGGCTACACCTTC. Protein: CSSKGANYGYTF.

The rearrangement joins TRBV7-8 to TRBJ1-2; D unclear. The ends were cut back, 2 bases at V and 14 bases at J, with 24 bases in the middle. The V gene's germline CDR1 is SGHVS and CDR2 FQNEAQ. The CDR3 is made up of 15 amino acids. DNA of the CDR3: TGTGCCAGCAGCTTAACGGGAGATCCCGATTCGCAGTATACCTTC. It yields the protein CASSLTGDPDSQYTF.

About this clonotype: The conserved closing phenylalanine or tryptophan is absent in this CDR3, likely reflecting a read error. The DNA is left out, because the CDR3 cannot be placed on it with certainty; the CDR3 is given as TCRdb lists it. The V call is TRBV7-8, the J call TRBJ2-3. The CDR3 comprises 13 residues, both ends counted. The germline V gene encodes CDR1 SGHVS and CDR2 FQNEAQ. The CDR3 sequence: CASGLAGRATTYY.

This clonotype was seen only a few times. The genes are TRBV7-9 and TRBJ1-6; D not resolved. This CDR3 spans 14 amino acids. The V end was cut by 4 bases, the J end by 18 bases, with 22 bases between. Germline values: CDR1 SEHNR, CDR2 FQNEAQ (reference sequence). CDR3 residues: CASSSAGGLETHHF. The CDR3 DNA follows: TGTGCCAGCAGCTCAGCCGGAGGACTTGAAACGCACCACTTT.

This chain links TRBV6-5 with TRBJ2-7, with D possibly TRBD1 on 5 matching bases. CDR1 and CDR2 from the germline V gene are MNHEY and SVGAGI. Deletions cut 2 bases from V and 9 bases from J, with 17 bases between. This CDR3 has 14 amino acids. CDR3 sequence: CASSYVQGNCWQYF. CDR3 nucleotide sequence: TGTGCCAGCAGTTACGTGCAGGGTAACTGCTGGCAGTACTTC.

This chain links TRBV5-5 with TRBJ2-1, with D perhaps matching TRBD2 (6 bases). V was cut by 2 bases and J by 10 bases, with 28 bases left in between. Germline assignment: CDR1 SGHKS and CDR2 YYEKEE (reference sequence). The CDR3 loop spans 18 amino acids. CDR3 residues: CASSLRPGGAALSYEQFF. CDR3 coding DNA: TGTGCCAGCAGCTTACGGCCAGGCGGGGCAGCCCTTTCCTACGAGCAGTTCTTC.

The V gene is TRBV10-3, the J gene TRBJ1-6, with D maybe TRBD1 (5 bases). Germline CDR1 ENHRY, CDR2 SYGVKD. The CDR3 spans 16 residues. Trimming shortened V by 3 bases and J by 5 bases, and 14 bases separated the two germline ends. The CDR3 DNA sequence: TGTGCCATCAGTGATCGGGCAGGGTCGCATAATTCACCCCTCCACTTT. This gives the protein CAISDRAGSHNSPLHF.

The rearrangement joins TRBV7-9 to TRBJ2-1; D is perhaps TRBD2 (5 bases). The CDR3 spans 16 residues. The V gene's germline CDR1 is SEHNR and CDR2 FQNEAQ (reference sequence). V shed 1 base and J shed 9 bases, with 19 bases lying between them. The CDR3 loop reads CASSLEPGGRIVEQFF. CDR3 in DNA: TGTGCCAGCAGCTTAGAACCCGGCGGGCGGATCGTTGAGCAGTTCTTC.

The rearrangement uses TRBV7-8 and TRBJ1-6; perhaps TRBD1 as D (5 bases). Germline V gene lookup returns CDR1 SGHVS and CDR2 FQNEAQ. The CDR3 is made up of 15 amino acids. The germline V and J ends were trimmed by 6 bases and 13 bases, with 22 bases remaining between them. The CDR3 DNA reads TGTGCCAGCAGTCCCCGGCGGGGCTCAGGCCCGCCCCTCCACTTT. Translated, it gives CASSPRRGSGPPLHF.

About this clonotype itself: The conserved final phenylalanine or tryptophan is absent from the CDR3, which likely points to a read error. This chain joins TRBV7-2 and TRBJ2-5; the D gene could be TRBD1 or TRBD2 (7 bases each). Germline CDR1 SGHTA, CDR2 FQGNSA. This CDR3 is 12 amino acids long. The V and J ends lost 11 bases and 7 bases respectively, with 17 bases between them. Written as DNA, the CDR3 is TGTGCCGGACGGGGGGCAGGGGGGACCCAGTACTGC. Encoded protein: CAGRGAGGTQYC.

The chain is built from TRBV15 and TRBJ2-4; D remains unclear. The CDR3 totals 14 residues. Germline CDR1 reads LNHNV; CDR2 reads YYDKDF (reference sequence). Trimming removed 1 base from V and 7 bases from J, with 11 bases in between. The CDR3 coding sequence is TGTGCCACCAGCAGAGGAGGAGCTGGGAACATTCAGTACTTC. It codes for CATSRGGAGNIQYF.

Here the CDR3 reads CASSFTSARTDTQYF. DNA of the CDR3: TGTGCCAGCAGCTTTACTAGCGCAAGGACAGATACGCAGTATTTT. J is TRBJ2-3 and V is TRBV5-4; TRBD2 matches 7 bases. V was pared by 2 bases and J by 3 bases, with 6 bases of the junction left unmatched. Germline V CDR1 and CDR2: SGHNT, YYREEE (reference sequence). This CDR3 is 15 amino acids long. Based on the CDR3 plus reference TRBV5-4 and TRBJ2-3, the full variable domain is ETGVTQSPTHLIKTRGQQVTLRCSSQSGHNTVSWYQQALGQGPQFIFQYYREEENGRGNFPPRFSGLQFPNYSSELNVNALELDDSALYLCASSFTSARTDTQYFGPGTRLTVL.

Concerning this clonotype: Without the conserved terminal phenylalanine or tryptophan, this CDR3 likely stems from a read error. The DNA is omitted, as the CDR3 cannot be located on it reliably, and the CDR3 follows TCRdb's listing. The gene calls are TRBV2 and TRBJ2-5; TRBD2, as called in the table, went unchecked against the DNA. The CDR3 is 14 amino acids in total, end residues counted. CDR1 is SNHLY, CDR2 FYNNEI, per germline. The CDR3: CATSKGGVQEQFFG.

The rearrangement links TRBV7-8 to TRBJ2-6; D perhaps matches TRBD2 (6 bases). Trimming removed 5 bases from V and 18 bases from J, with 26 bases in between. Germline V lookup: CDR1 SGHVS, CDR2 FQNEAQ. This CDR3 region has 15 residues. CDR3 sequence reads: CASSVSGAGANEQTF. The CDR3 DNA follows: TGTGCCAGCAGCGTATCGGGAGCTGGGGCCAATGAGCAGACTTTC.

CDR3 DNA: TGTGCCAGCAGCTGGGGCGGGGGAGCCTACGCGCAGTACTTC. It is translated as CASSWGGGAYAQYF. The chain is built from TRBV9 and TRBJ2-5; 7 bases align to TRBD2. Per germline, CDR1 SGDLS and CDR2 YYNGEE. The CDR3 length is 14 residues. The junction had 14 bases not matched to a gene; V was cut back by 4 bases and J by 11 bases. Full variable domain (outside the CDR3, taken from reference TRBV9 and TRBJ2-5): DSGVTQTPKHLITATGQRVTLRCSPRSGDLSVYWYQQSLDQGLQFLIQYYNGEERAKGNILERFSAQQFPDLHSELNLSSLELGDSALYFCASSWGGGAYAQYFGPGTRLLVL.

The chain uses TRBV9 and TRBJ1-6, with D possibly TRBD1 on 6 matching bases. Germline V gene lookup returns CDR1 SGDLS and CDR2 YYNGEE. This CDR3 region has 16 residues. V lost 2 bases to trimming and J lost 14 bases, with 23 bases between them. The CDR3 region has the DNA TGTGCCAGCAGCGTGGGCGGGGGGGGCGTGACGGAGACCCTCCACTTT. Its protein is CASSVGGGGVTETLHF.

CDR3 sequence reads: CASSPVSDTQYF. The CDR3 DNA reads as TGTGCCAGCAGCCCAGTATCGGATACGCAGTATTTT. The chain is built from TRBV7-2 and TRBJ2-3; D gene unclear. Trimming left V 5 bases short and J 6 bases short, with 9 bases between. Per germline, CDR1 SGHTA and CDR2 FQGNSA. The CDR3 is 12 residues long.

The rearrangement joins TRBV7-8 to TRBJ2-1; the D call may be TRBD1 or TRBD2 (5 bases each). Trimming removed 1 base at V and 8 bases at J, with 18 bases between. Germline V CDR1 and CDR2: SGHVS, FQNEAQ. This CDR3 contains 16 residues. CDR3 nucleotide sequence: TGTGCCAGCAGCTTAGAAAGAAGCGCCGGGACGGATGAGCAGTTCTTC. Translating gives CASSLERSAGTDEQFF.

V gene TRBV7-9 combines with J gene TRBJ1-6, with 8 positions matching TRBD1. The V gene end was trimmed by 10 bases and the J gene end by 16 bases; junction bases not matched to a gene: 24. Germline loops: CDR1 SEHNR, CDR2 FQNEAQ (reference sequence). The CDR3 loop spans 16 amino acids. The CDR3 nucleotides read TGTGCCATCCCAGGGGGCGGTGGAAACACCATATATTTTCTCCACTTT. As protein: CAIPGGGGNTIYFLHF.

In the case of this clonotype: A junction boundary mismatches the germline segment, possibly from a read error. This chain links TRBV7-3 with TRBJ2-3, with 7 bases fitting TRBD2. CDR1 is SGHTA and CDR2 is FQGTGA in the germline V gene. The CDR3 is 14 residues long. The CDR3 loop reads CSRRIGEGTLKLSF. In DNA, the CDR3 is TGTTCTCGTAGGATAGGGGAGGGAACACTTAAGCTTTCTTTT.

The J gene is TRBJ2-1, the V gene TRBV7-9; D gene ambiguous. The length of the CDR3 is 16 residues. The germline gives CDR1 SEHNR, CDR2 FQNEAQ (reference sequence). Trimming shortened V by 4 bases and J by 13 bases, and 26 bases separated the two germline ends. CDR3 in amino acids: CASSSTDTQYFSPQFF. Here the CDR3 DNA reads TGTGCCAGCAGCTCCACAGATACGCAGTATTTTAGTCCACAGTTCTTC.

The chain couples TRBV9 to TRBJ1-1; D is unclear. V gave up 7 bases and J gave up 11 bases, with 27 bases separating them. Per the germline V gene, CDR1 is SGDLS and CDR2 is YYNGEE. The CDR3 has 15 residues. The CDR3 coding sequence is TGTGCCAGCGGAGTAGATGGGAACATTCAGTACTACGCTTTCTTT. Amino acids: CASGVDGNIQYYAFF.

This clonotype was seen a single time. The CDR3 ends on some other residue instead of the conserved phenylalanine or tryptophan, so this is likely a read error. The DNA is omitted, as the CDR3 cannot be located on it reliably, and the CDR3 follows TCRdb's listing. CDR3 protein: CASSQAGGANTEAFFG. This chain connects TRBV2 to TRBJ2-5; the table's D call TRBD1 went unverified against the DNA. Both ends counted, the CDR3 spans 16 residues. Germline loops: CDR1 SNHLY, CDR2 FYNNEI.

The DNA of the CDR3 is TGTGCCAGCAGCGTAGGGGGCCCAAAGTACAATGAGTACTTC. Protein sequence: CASSVGGPKYNEYF. The V and J genes are TRBV7-3 and TRBJ2-7; 7 nucleotides line up with TRBD1. This CDR3 contains 14 residues. V dropped 5 bases and J dropped 11; count of bases not matched to a gene: 15. Germline V CDR1 and CDR2: SGHTA, FQGTGA.

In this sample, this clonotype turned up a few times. This CDR3 is CASSLALAGDTEAFF. The CDR3 region has the DNA TGTGCCAGCAGCTTAGCGCTGGCAGGGGACACTGAAGCTTTCTTT. The chain links TRBV7-2 to TRBJ1-1; D possibly corresponds to TRBD1 (6 bases). The germline V gene has CDR1 SGHTA and CDR2 FQGNSA. The V and J ends lost 0 bases and 3 bases respectively, with 11 bases between them. This CDR3 is built from 15 residues.

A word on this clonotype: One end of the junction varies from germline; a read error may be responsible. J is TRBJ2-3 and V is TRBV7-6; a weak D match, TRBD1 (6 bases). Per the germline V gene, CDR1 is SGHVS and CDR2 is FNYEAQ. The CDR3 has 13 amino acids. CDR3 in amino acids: CASSSDRLLSPLF. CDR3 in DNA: TGTGCCAGCAGCTCGGACAGATTACTTTCACCCCTTTTT.

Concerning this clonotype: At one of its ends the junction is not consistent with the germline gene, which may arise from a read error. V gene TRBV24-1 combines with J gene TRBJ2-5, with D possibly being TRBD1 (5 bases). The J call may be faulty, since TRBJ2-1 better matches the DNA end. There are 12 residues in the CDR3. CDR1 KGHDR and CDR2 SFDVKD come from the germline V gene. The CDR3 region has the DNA TGTGCCACCAATGGGGCTACCAATGACCAGTTCTTC. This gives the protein CATNGATNDQFF.

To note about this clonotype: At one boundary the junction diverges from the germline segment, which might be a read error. The CDR3 is CASSSAGTGASGYF. The CDR3 DNA follows: TGTGCCAGCAGCTCAGCTGGGACAGGGGCCTCTGGCTACTTT. This sequence joins TRBV7-9 and TRBJ2-3, with TRBD1 matching 10 bases. CDR3 length: 14 amino acids. Germline CDR1 is SEHNR and CDR2 is FQNEAQ (reference sequence).

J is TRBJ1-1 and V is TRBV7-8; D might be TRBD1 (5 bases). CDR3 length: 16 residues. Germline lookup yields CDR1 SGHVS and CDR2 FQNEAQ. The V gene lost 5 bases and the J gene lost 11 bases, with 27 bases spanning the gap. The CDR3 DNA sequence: TGTGCCAGCAGCACCCCGGAAGGAACCGAGACGGGGGATGCTTTCTTT. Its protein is CASSTPEGTETGDAFF.

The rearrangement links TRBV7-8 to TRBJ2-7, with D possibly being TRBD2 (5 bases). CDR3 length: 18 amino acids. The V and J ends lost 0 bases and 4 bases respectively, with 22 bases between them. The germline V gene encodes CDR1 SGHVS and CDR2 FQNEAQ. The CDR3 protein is CASSLAGGPDTYYYEQYV. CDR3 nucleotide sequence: TGTGCCAGCAGCTTAGCTGGAGGCCCCGATACGTATTATTACGAGCAGTACGTC.

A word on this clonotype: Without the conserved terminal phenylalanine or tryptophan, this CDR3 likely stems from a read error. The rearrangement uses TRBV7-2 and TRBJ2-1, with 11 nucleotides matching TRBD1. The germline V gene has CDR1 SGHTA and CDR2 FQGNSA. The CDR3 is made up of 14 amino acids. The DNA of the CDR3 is TGCGCCAGCAGCTTTCGGACAGGGGGCACTGAGCAGTTCTAC. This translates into CASSFRTGGTEQFY.